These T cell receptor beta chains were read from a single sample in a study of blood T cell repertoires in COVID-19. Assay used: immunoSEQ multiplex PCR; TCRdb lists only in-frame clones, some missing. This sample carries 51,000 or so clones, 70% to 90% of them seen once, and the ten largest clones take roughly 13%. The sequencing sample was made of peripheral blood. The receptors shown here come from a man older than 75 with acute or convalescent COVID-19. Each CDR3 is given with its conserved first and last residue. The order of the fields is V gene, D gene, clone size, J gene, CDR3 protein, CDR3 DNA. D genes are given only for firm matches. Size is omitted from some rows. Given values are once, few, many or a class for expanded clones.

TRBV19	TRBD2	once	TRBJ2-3	CASRNPRLATDTQYF	TGTGCCAGTAGGAACCCAAGACTAGCTACAGATACGCAGTATTTT
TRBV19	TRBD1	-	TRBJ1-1	CASTQSATGRTEAFF	TGTGCCAGTACTCAATCGGCGACAGGGCGGACTGAAGCTTTCTTT
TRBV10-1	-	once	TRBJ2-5	CASSASGTGEETQYF	TGCGCCAGCAGTGCCTCGGGGACGGGGGAAGAGACCCAGTACTTC
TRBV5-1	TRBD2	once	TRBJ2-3	CASSPLAGGDTQYF	TGCGCCAGCAGCCCGCTAGCGGGGGGAGATACGCAGTATTTT
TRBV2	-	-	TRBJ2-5	CASCGVSKETQYF	TGTGCCAGCTGCGGGGTTTCCAAAGAGACCCAGTACTTC
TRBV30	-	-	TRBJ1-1	CAWHAGNTEAFF	TGTGCCTGGCACGCGGGGAACACTGAAGCTTTCTTT
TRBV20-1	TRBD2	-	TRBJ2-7	CSASSLAGVTYEQYF	TGCAGTGCTAGTTCCTTAGCGGGGGTCACCTACGAGCAGTACTTC
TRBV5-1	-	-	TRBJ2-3	CASSIFTSTDTQYF	TGCGCCAGCAGCATCTTCACTAGCACAGATACGCAGTATTTT
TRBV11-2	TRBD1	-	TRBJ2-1	CASSLMTGSNSEQFF	TGTGCCAGCAGCTTGATGACAGGGTCCAACAGTGAGCAGTTCTTC
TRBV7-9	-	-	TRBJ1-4	CASSLGAGTTNEKLFF	TGTGCCAGCAGCTTGGGGGCTGGGACCACTAATGAAAAACTGTTTTTT
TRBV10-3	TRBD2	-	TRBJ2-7	CAISPGLALYEQYF	TGTGCCATCAGTCCGGGACTAGCGCTCTACGAGCAGTACTTC
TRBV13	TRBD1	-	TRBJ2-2	CASRMDRGHTGELFF	TGTGCCAGCAGAATGGACAGGGGGCACACCGGGGAGCTGTTTTTT
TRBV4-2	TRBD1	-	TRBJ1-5	CASSQTTGGGQPQHF	TGTGCCAGCAGCCAGACGACAGGGGGCGGGCAGCCCCAGCATTTT
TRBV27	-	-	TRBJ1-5	CASSRGGGVQPQHF	TGTGCCAGCAGTCGAGGGGGGGGAGTCCAGCCCCAGCATTTT
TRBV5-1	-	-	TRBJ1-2	CASRTANYGYTF	TGCGCCAGCAGGACAGCTAACTATGGCTACACCTTC
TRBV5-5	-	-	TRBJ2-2	CASSFGGTSKNTGELFF	TGTGCCAGCAGCTTTGGGGGGACCTCAAAGAACACCGGGGAGCTGTTTTTT
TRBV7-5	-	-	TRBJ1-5	CVRSSHLRLTWGNQPQHF	TGTGTCAGAAGCTCGCACCTTAGATTGACTTGGGGCAATCAGCCCCAGCATTTT
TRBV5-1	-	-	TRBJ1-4	CASSLYRVPGEKLFF	TGCGCCAGCAGCCTATACAGAGTCCCAGGGGAAAAACTGTTTTTT
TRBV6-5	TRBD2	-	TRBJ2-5	CASSYQTSGKETQYF	TGTGCCAGCAGTTACCAGACTAGCGGAAAAGAGACCCAGTACTTC
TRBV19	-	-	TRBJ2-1	CASSIWTEYNEQFF	TGTGCCAGTAGTATCTGGACAGAATACAATGAGCAGTTCTTC
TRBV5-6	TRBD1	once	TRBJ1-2	CASSSGTGSYGYTF	TGTGCCAGCAGCTCGGGGACAGGGAGCTATGGCTACACCTTC
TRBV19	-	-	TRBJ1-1	CASSIRVTGNTEAFF	TGTGCCAGTAGTATACGGGTTACGGGGAACACTGAAGCTTTCTTT
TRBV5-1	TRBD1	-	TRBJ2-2	CASSLDSGTVNTGELFF	TGCGCCAGCAGCCTCGACTCCGGGACAGTGAACACCGGGGAGCTGTTTTTT
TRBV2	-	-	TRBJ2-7	CASSEVEGTYYEQYF	TGTGCCAGCAGTGAAGTTGAGGGCACTTACTACGAGCAGTACTTC
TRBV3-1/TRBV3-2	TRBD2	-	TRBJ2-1	CASSLSGGLNEQFF	TGTGCCAGCAGCCTGAGCGGGGGGCTCAATGAGCAGTTCTTC
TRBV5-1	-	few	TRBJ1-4	CASSWRGATNEKLFF	TGCGCCAGCAGCTGGCGGGGTGCAACTAATGAAAAACTGTTTTTT
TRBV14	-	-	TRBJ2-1	CASSQDLRSYNEQFF	TGTGCCAGCAGCCAAGACCTTCGCTCCTACAATGAGCAGTTCTTC
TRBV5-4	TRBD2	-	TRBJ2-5	CASSAGGARRETQYF	TGTGCCAGCAGCGCGGGAGGGGCGCGGAGAGAGACCCAGTACTTC
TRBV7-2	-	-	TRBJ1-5	CASSPGLEGSNQPQHF	TGTGCCAGCAGCCCAGGGTTGGAGGGGAGCAATCAGCCCCAGCATTTT
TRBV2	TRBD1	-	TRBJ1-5	CASGTGDQPQHF	TGTGCCAGCGGGACAGGGGATCAGCCCCAGCATTTT
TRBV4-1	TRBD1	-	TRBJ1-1	CASSQQGVATTEAFF	TGCGCCAGCAGCCAACAGGGGGTTGCTACCACTGAAGCTTTCTTT
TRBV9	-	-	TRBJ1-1	CASSVTPGRGDTEAFF	TGTGCCAGCAGCGTGACCCCAGGTCGGGGGGACACTGAAGCTTTCTTT
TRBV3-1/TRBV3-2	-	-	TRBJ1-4	CASRRGEKLFF	TGTGCCAGCCGACGGGGTGAAAAACTGTTTTTT
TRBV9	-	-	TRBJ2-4	CASSVDPGVGAKNIQYF	TGTGCCAGCAGCGTAGACCCGGGAGTGGGAGCCAAAAACATTCAGTACTTC
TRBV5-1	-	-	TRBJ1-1	CASSLGPSNTEAFF	TGCGCCAGCAGTTTGGGGCCTTCGAACACTGAAGCTTTCTTT
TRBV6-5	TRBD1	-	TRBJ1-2	CASSYVQGVYGYTF	TGTGCCAGCAGTTACGTACAGGGGGTCTATGGCTACACCTTC
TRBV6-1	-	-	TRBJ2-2	CASSEGRQANTGELFF	TGTGCCAGCAGTGAGGGGAGACAGGCAAACACCGGGGAGCTGTTTTTT
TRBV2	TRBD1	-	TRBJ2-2	CASGLGTGGTGELFF	TGTGCCAGCGGGCTTGGGACAGGAGGAACCGGGGAGCTGTTTTTT
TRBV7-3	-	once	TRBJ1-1	CASSSGGTEAFF	TGTGCCAGCAGCTCCGGGGGCACTGAAGCTTTCTTT
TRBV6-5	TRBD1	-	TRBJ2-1	CASSYSNRGAYNEQFF	TGTGCCAGCAGTTACTCGAACAGGGGGGCCTACAATGAGCAGTTCTTC
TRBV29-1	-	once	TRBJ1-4	CSVDSGSEKLFF	TGCAGCGTTGACTCTGGGAGTGAAAAACTGTTTTTT
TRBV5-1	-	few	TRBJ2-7	CASSPHAGAGDEQYF	TGCGCCAGCAGCCCCCATGCGGGGGCGGGGGACGAGCAGTACTTC
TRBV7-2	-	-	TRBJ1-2	CASSLTAGQSYGYTF	TGTGCCAGCAGCTTAACCGCAGGGCAAAGCTATGGCTACACCTTC
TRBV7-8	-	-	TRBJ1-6	CASSLVSSYNSPLHF	TGTGCCAGCAGCTTAGTGAGCTCCTATAATTCACCCCTCCACTTT
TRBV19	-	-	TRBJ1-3	CASSQRRVSGNTIYF	TGTGCCAGTAGCCAACGTCGGGTTTCTGGAAACACCATATATTTT
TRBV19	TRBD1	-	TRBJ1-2	CARGPQGGHPNYGYTF	TGTGCCAGGGGCCCCCAGGGGGGACACCCTAACTATGGCTACACCTTC
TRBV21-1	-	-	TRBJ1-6	CASSNGTGGYNSPLHF	TGTGCCAGCAGCAACGGGACAGGCGGCTATAATTCACCCCTCCACTTT
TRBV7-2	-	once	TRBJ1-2	CASSLAGRGGGYTF	TGTGCCAGCAGCTTAGCGGGCCGCGGGGGCGGCTACACCTTC
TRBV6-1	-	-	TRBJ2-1	CASSDVRQQFF	TGTGCCAGCAGTGATGTCCGTCAGCAGTTCTTC
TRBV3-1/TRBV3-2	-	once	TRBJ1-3	CASSQTDSGNTIYF	TGTGCCAGCAGCCAGACGGACAGCGGAAACACCATATATTTT
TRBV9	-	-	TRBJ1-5	CASSSSTNQPQHF	TGTGCCAGCAGCTCAAGCACCAATCAGCCCCAGCATTTT
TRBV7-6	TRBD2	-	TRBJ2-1	CASSGTAGVAQFF	TGTGCCAGCAGCGGAACGGCGGGGGTCGCGCAGTTCTTC
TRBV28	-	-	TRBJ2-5	CASSFGNQETQYF	TGTGCCAGCAGTTTCGGGAACCAAGAGACCCAGTACTTC
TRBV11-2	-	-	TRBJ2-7	CASSLAQAYEQYF	TGTGCCAGCAGCTTAGCACAGGCCTACGAGCAGTACTTC
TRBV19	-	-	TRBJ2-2	CASSIATGRPGELFF	TGTGCCAGTAGTATAGCGACAGGGAGGCCCGGGGAGCTGTTTTTT
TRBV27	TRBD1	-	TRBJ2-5	CASSSMGQFETQYF	TGTGCCAGCAGTTCCATGGGACAGTTCGAGACCCAGTACTTC